One and the same sample provided the 27 T cell receptor beta chains below, sequenced in a study of blood T cells in healthy people across ages. The second PCR ran roughly 6 to 11 cycles with a sample-barcoded 5' primer and J-beta primers. TCRdb independently ran MiXCR on the 5' RACE reads; one entry per CDR3 protein. The sample lists about 680,000 distinct CDR3 sequences, around 49% occurring once. Sequenced sample: blood. Receptor source: a woman aged 60 to 75 in good health.

Only a few counts were recorded for this clonotype. The chain has TRBV7-2 and TRBJ2-1, with unresolved D. Trimming shortened V by 7 bases and J by 0 bases, and 1 base separated the two germline ends. Per the germline V gene, CDR1 is SGHTA and CDR2 is FQGNSA. This CDR3 is 11 amino acids long. CDR3 residues: CASNSYNEQFF. CDR3 bases: TGTGCCAGCAACTCCTACAATGAGCAGTTCTTC. The whole variable domain, filled in from reference TRBV7-2 and TRBJ2-1, reads GAGVSQSPSNKVTEKGKDVELRCDPISGHTALYWYRQSLGQGLEFLIYFQGNSAPDKSGLPSDRFSAERTGGSVSTLTIQRTQQEDSAVYLCASNSYNEQFFGPGTRLTVL.

This clonotype was seen a single time. The chain joins TRBV18 to TRBJ1-1; D not resolved. Trimming shortened V by 3 bases and J by 7 bases, and 9 bases separated the two germline ends. The CDR3 is 12 residues long. Germline assignment: CDR1 KGHSH and CDR2 LQKENI. The CDR3 is CASSPGHSEAFF. The CDR3 DNA sequence: TGTGCCAGCTCACCTGGCCACAGTGAAGCTTTCTTT.

This clonotype was found once. The rearrangement uses TRBV27 and TRBJ2-1; 9 nucleotides line up with TRBD2. The germline V gene has CDR1 MNHEY and CDR2 SMNVEV (reference sequence). The CDR3 has 15 residues. The trim removed 2 bases at V and 5 bases at J, leaving 4 bases unmatched. CDR3 DNA sequence: TGTGCCAGCAGTTTAGGGGCTAGCGGGAACAATGAGCAGTTCTTC. It codes for CASSLGASGNNEQFF.

V and J are TRBV7-3 and TRBJ2-1, with D possibly called TRBD1 or TRBD2 (5 bases each). The CDR3 runs 13 residues. The V gene's germline CDR1 is SGHTA and CDR2 FQGTGA. The V and J ends lost 5 bases and 13 bases respectively, with 18 bases between them. The CDR3 sequence: CASSTNPGTYQFF. In nucleotides, the CDR3 is TGTGCCAGCAGCACAAATCCCGGGACCTACCAGTTCTTC.

This clonotype turned up a few times. The chain couples TRBV29-1 to TRBJ2-3; the D gene is possibly TRBD1 (7 bases). The germline CDR1 and CDR2 sequences are SQVTM and ANQGSEA. The CDR3 has 16 amino acids. V lost 6 bases, J lost 1 base, and 20 bases lay in between. DNA of the CDR3: TGCAGCGTGGACCCGCATCGCGGGACAGGCACAGATACGCAGTATTTT. Encoded protein: CSVDPHRGTGTDTQYF.

The CDR3 loop reads CASSVGGAAYNEQFF. For the CDR3, the DNA is TGTGCCAGCAGCGTAGGGGGAGCTGCTTACAATGAGCAGTTCTTC. V usage is TRBV9 and J usage is TRBJ2-1; a possible D gene is TRBD2 (5 bases). V shed 0 bases and J shed 4 bases, with 11 bases lying between them. The CDR3 covers 15 residues. CDR1 and CDR2 (germline): SGDLS, YYNGEE.

The rearrangement uses TRBV7-9 and TRBJ2-7, with TRBD2 matching 11 bases. V dropped 5 bases and J dropped 3; count of bases not matched to a gene: 6. Germline V gives CDR1 SEHNR, CDR2 FQNEAQ (reference sequence). This CDR3 comprises 15 residues. DNA for the CDR3: TGTGCCAGCAGCCCTGGACTAGCGGGCTTCTACGAGCAGTACTTC. Translated: CASSPGLAGFYEQYF.

A few counts support this clonotype. The V call is TRBV27, the J call TRBJ1-4, with TRBD1 as a possible D gene (6 bases). This CDR3 has 15 amino acids. V lost 11 bases and J 6 bases, leaving 22 bases between the germline ends. Germline V CDR1 and CDR2: MNHEY, SMNVEV (reference sequence). CDR3 sequence (DNA): TGTGCCGGCAACCCCTCCGGGACATATGATGAAAAACTGTTTTTT. Protein sequence: CAGNPSGTYDEKLFF.

The CDR3 loop is CASSLGNSNQPQHF. Here the CDR3 DNA reads TGCGCCAGCAGCTTGGGGAATAGCAATCAGCCCCAGCATTTT. The chain recombines TRBV5-1 with TRBJ1-5; D remains ambiguous. The V end lost 0 bases, the J end lost 0 bases, and 4 bases lay between the germline ends. Per germline, CDR1 SGHRS and CDR2 YFSETQ. The CDR3 runs 14 residues.

The table lists this clonotype with a few counts. The chain recombines TRBV7-9 with TRBJ1-2, with 7 bases aligning to TRBD1. The V and J ends lost 6 bases and 2 bases, in that order; junction bases with no gene match: 6. CDR3 length equals 14 residues. Germline V CDR1 and CDR2: SEHNR, FQNEAQ (reference sequence). The CDR3 region is CASRSGTVNYGYTF. In DNA, the CDR3 is TGTGCCAGCAGGTCCGGGACAGTCAACTATGGCTACACCTTC.

This chain connects TRBV20-1 to TRBJ2-1; 14 bases agree with TRBD2. V lost 6 bases and J lost 6; bases outside the gene matches: 7. Germline CDR1 is DFQATT and CDR2 is SNEGSKA (reference sequence). The CDR3 has 15 residues. CDR3 residues: CSATGTSGSVNEQFF. DNA for the CDR3: TGCAGTGCGACAGGGACTAGCGGGAGTGTCAATGAGCAGTTCTTC.

On this clonotype itself: A much larger clone lies one base from this, so it may be a read error. CDR3 sequence (DNA): TGTGCCAGCAGCTTTACTAGCGCACATGAGCAGTACTTC. Protein product: CASSFTSAHEQYF. This chain joins TRBV7-2 and TRBJ2-7, with 7 positions matching TRBD2. This CDR3 comprises 13 residues. The germline CDR1 and CDR2 sequences are SGHTA and FQGNSA. The V segment lost 3 bases and the J segment 7 bases; nucleotides outside the gene matches: 6.

The J gene is TRBJ2-1, the V gene TRBV20-1, with 7 bases fitting TRBD2. Germline CDR1 and CDR2: DFQATT and SNEGSKA (reference sequence). With 3 bases clipped from V and 3 bases from J, the junction kept 5 bases outside the gene matches. The CDR3 length is 14 residues. The CDR3 nucleotides are TGCAGTGCTAGGGGAGGGAGCTACTACAATGAGCAGTTCTTC. It yields the protein CSARGGSYYNEQFF.

The V call is TRBV28, the J call TRBJ1-4; 8 bases match TRBD1. The J segment lost 10 bases and the V segment lost 9 bases, leaving 13 bases of the junction unmatched. Germline values: CDR1 MDHEN, CDR2 SYDVKM. The CDR3 spans 14 residues. The CDR3 region has the DNA TGTGCCAGTTTGGGAGGGACAGGATTAAGAAAACTGTTTTTT. The encoded protein is CASLGGTGLRKLFF.

The genes are TRBV7-2 and TRBJ2-5, with 9 bases identical to TRBD2. Trimming removed 2 bases from V and 11 bases from J; junction bases left unmatched: 9. The germline V gene has CDR1 SGHTA and CDR2 FQGNSA. CDR3 length equals 14 residues. The CDR3 bases are TGTGCCAGCAGCTTAACGGCGGGAGGGCCTGGTCAGTACTTC. Translating gives CASSLTAGGPGQYF.

V gene TRBV7-2 combines with J gene TRBJ2-5; a weak D match, TRBD2 (5 bases). The germline gives CDR1 SGHTA, CDR2 FQGNSA. V was cut by 4 bases and J by 4 bases, with 13 bases left in between. This CDR3 has 14 residues. CDR3 protein: CASSSGESTETQYF. CDR3 sequence (DNA): TGTGCCAGCAGCTCCGGGGAGAGCACAGAGACCCAGTACTTC.

The J gene is TRBJ1-1, the V gene TRBV20-1, with D possibly matching TRBD1 (5 bases). V was shortened by 1 base and J by 4 bases, with 13 bases between the two germline ends. CDR3 size: 14 residues. Germline assignment: CDR1 DFQATT and CDR2 SNEGSKA (reference sequence). Written as DNA, the CDR3 is TGCAGTGCTAGAGGGGCAGGGTTGGCCACTGAAGCTTTCTTT. The encoded protein is CSARGAGLATEAFF.

As regards this clonotype: The junction differs from germline at one of its ends, possibly a read error. V gene TRBV20-1 combines with J gene TRBJ1-1; D not certain. From germline, CDR1 is DFQATT and CDR2 SNEGSKA (reference sequence). This CDR3 region has 13 residues. The CDR3 coding sequence is TGCGGTGCCCTAGAACATCAGAACACTGAAGCTTTCTTT. Translation: CGALEHQNTEAFF.

The chain recombines TRBV7-8 with TRBJ2-3; 16 bases line up with TRBD2. CDR3 size: 21 residues. V dropped 0 bases and J dropped 1; count of bases not matched to a gene: 10. CDR1 is SGHVS and CDR2 is FQNEAQ in the germline V gene. CDR3 nucleotide sequence: TGTGCCAGCAGCTTAGCTACCGGGACTAGCGGGAGGGCCAGTGGCACAGATACGCAGTATTTT. Residues: CASSLATGTSGRASGTDTQYF.

This clonotype came up a few times. The CDR3 region has the DNA TGTGCCAGCGGGGGCACTGAAGCTTTCTTT. It codes for CASGGTEAFF. This chain links TRBV6-1 with TRBJ1-1; D perhaps matches TRBD1 (5 bases). This CDR3 has 10 residues. Germline V gene lookup returns CDR1 MNHNS and CDR2 SASEGT. Trimming pared 8 bases from V and 4 bases from J, leaving 5 bases between.

The sample holds a few counts of this clonotype. The chain couples TRBV10-3 to TRBJ2-1, with 8 bases matching TRBD1. The V gene end was trimmed by 5 bases and the J gene end by 0 bases; junction bases not matched to a gene: 3. The CDR3 has 15 residues. CDR1 ENHRY and CDR2 SYGVKD come from the germline V gene. The CDR3 DNA follows: TGTGCCATCAGTCTAACAGGGGGCTCCTACAATGAGCAGTTCTTC. Translating gives CAISLTGGSYNEQFF.

The chain employs TRBV6-5 and TRBJ2-7, with 12 bases aligning to TRBD1. Trimming took 6 bases from V and 5 from J; bases not matched to a gene: 5. The CDR3 is 14 residues long. Germline lookup yields CDR1 MNHEY and CDR2 SVGAGI. The CDR3 region is CASRPGQGAHEQYF. The CDR3 bases are TGTGCCAGCAGGCCGGGACAGGGGGCCCACGAGCAGTACTTC.

This chain connects TRBV5-1 to TRBJ2-5, with 10 nucleotides matching TRBD1. CDR3 size: 16 residues. V shed 4 bases, J shed 0 bases, and the junction held 6 bases outside the gene matches. The germline CDR1 and CDR2 sequences are SGHRS and YFSETQ. The CDR3 nucleotides are TGCGCCAGCAGCAGATTCGGGACAGGGGACCAAGAGACCCAGTACTTC. This encodes CASSRFGTGDQETQYF.

The table lists this clonotype with a few counts. V gene TRBV5-6 combines with J gene TRBJ2-1; D is possibly TRBD1 (6 bases). Germline V gene lookup returns CDR1 SGHDT and CDR2 YYEEEE. The CDR3 extends over 16 amino acids. The V and J ends lost 4 bases and 0 bases respectively, with 14 bases between them. CDR3 sequence reads: CASSPGHRSSYNEQFF. The CDR3 region has the DNA TGTGCCAGCAGCCCGGGACACCGGAGCTCCTACAATGAGCAGTTCTTC. Full variable domain (outside the CDR3, taken from reference TRBV5-6 and TRBJ2-1): DAGVTQSPTHLIKTRGQQVTLRCSPKSGHDTVSWYQQALGQGPQFIFQYYEEEERQRGNFPDRFSGHQFPNYSSELNVNALLLGDSALYLCASSPGHRSSYNEQFFGPGTRLTVL.

The chain recombines TRBV20-1 with TRBJ1-2, with a tentative D call TRBD1 (5 bases). The V end was cut by 3 bases, the J end by 1 base, with 12 bases between. This CDR3 comprises 14 residues. Germline CDR1 and CDR2: DFQATT and SNEGSKA (reference sequence). The DNA for the CDR3 is TGCAGTGCTAGCGGGGAGGGGATTAACTATGGCTACACCTTC. Encoded protein: CSASGEGINYGYTF.

This clonotype has more than one count but fewer than ten. In DNA form, the CDR3 reads TGCGCCAGCAGCTACGGACAAGTTAAAGAGACCCAGTACTTC. Protein sequence: CASSYGQVKETQYF. This chain joins TRBV5-1 and TRBJ2-5; TRBD1 might be the D (5 bases). Between the trimmed V and J ends, which lost 3 bases and 3 bases, there was a span of 12 bases. CDR1 is SGHRS, CDR2 YFSETQ, per germline. The CDR3 spans 14 residues.

The chain uses TRBV28 and TRBJ2-7, with 8 bases fitting TRBD2. V trimming: 3 bases; J trimming: 4 bases; junction bases outside the gene matches: 11. The CDR3 has 16 residues. Germline-derived CDR1 and CDR2 are MDHEN and SYDVKM. In DNA, the CDR3 is TGTGCCAGCAGTTTTAGCGGGACTCAAACCCCGTACGAGCAGTACTTC. This gives the protein CASSFSGTQTPYEQYF.